What follows is one TCR beta chain and its context. This CDR3 contains 14 residues. The trim removed 0 bases at V and 3 bases at J, leaving 3 bases unmatched. Per the germline V gene, CDR1 is SGDLS and CDR2 is YYNGEE. The PCR was carried out with 60 Vbeta primers and 13 Jbeta primers. Sequencing used immunoSEQ multiplex PCR; TCRdb keeps in-frame clones, though not all of them. There are over 100,000 clones in the sample; more than 70% occur only once, and 4.2% lies in the top ten. This specimen comes from a study of cytomegalovirus exposure and HLA in healthy donors. The material sequenced was PBMCs. The source of this sequence is a man aged 50 or older in good health and CMV-seropositive. J is TRBJ2-7 and V is TRBV9; 7 bases agree with TRBD2. DNA for the CDR3: TGTGCCAGCAGCGTAGGGCGGGAGAACTACGAGCAGTACTTC. Translated: CASSVGRENYEQYF.